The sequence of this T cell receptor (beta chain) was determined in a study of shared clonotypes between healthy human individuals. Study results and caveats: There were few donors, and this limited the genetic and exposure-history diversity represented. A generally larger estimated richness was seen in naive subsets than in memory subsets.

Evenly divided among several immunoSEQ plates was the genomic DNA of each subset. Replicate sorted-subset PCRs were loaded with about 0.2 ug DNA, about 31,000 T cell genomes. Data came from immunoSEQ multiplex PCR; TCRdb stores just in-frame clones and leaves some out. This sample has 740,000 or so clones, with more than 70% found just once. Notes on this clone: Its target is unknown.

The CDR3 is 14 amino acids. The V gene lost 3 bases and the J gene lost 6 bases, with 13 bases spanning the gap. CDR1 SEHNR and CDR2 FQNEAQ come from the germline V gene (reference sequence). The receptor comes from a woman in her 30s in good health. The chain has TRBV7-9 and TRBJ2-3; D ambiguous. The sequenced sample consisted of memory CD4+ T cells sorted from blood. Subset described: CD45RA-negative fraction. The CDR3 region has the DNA TGTGCCAGCAGCTTCAGCAGGCCTCGGGATACGCAGTATTTT. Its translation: CASSFSRPRDTQYF.